These T cell receptor beta chains were read from a single sample in a study of cytomegalovirus exposure and HLA in healthy donors. Here immunoSEQ multiplex PCR was the method, and the copy in TCRdb shows in-frame clones only, minus some. The sample lists more than 80,000 clones, about 70% occurring once. Material for sequencing was PBMCs. These receptors all stem from a boy aged 5-17 years in good health and CMV-seronegative. Each CDR3 is given without its conserved first and last residue.

V gene	J gene	CDR3 protein
TRBV27	TRBJ1-2	ASGTGKGYT
TRBV9	TRBJ2-2	ASSVVGGSGELF
TRBV2	TRBJ1-3	ASRPTNRGVRGTIY
TRBV5-1	TRBJ2-1	ASTKRLPSIYNEQF
TRBV30	TRBJ1-3	AWSSPNLNTIY
TRBV27	TRBJ2-7	ASSVLAGGFEQY
TRBV30	TRBJ2-1	AWSAHSGGNPEQF
TRBV6-1	TRBJ2-3	ASSEARQGFTDTQY
TRBV4-3	TRBJ2-7	ASSQERGSYEQY
TRBV30	TRBJ2-3	AWRSSGLADTQY
TRBV5-6	TRBJ1-4	ASSWGGALNEKLF
TRBV5-6	TRBJ1-1	ASSSWANTEAF
TRBV5-4	TRBJ2-5	ASRARGGLETQY
TRBV29-1	TRBJ2-2	SVFTGDATGELF
TRBV2	TRBJ1-1	ASSGTGGMTEAF
TRBV7-9	TRBJ1-2	ASSPGNFYGYT
TRBV2	TRBJ2-2	ASSPATSSTGELF
TRBV5-4	-	ASSLRGAHEQY
TRBV5-6	TRBJ1-2	ASSLAGGYGYT
TRBV2	TRBJ2-5	ASSVLGDGTQY
TRBV5-1	TRBJ1-6	ASSTGQGGNSPLH
TRBV5-1	TRBJ2-1	ASSLFSGRDNEQF
TRBV7-9	TRBJ1-1	SSCYSSAEAF
TRBV28	TRBJ2-3	ASSPGTGMADTQY
TRBV5-4	TRBJ2-5	ASSYDRGQTQY
TRBV19	TRBJ2-1	ATELAGGDNEQF
TRBV15	TRBJ1-3	ATSTAGSGNTIY